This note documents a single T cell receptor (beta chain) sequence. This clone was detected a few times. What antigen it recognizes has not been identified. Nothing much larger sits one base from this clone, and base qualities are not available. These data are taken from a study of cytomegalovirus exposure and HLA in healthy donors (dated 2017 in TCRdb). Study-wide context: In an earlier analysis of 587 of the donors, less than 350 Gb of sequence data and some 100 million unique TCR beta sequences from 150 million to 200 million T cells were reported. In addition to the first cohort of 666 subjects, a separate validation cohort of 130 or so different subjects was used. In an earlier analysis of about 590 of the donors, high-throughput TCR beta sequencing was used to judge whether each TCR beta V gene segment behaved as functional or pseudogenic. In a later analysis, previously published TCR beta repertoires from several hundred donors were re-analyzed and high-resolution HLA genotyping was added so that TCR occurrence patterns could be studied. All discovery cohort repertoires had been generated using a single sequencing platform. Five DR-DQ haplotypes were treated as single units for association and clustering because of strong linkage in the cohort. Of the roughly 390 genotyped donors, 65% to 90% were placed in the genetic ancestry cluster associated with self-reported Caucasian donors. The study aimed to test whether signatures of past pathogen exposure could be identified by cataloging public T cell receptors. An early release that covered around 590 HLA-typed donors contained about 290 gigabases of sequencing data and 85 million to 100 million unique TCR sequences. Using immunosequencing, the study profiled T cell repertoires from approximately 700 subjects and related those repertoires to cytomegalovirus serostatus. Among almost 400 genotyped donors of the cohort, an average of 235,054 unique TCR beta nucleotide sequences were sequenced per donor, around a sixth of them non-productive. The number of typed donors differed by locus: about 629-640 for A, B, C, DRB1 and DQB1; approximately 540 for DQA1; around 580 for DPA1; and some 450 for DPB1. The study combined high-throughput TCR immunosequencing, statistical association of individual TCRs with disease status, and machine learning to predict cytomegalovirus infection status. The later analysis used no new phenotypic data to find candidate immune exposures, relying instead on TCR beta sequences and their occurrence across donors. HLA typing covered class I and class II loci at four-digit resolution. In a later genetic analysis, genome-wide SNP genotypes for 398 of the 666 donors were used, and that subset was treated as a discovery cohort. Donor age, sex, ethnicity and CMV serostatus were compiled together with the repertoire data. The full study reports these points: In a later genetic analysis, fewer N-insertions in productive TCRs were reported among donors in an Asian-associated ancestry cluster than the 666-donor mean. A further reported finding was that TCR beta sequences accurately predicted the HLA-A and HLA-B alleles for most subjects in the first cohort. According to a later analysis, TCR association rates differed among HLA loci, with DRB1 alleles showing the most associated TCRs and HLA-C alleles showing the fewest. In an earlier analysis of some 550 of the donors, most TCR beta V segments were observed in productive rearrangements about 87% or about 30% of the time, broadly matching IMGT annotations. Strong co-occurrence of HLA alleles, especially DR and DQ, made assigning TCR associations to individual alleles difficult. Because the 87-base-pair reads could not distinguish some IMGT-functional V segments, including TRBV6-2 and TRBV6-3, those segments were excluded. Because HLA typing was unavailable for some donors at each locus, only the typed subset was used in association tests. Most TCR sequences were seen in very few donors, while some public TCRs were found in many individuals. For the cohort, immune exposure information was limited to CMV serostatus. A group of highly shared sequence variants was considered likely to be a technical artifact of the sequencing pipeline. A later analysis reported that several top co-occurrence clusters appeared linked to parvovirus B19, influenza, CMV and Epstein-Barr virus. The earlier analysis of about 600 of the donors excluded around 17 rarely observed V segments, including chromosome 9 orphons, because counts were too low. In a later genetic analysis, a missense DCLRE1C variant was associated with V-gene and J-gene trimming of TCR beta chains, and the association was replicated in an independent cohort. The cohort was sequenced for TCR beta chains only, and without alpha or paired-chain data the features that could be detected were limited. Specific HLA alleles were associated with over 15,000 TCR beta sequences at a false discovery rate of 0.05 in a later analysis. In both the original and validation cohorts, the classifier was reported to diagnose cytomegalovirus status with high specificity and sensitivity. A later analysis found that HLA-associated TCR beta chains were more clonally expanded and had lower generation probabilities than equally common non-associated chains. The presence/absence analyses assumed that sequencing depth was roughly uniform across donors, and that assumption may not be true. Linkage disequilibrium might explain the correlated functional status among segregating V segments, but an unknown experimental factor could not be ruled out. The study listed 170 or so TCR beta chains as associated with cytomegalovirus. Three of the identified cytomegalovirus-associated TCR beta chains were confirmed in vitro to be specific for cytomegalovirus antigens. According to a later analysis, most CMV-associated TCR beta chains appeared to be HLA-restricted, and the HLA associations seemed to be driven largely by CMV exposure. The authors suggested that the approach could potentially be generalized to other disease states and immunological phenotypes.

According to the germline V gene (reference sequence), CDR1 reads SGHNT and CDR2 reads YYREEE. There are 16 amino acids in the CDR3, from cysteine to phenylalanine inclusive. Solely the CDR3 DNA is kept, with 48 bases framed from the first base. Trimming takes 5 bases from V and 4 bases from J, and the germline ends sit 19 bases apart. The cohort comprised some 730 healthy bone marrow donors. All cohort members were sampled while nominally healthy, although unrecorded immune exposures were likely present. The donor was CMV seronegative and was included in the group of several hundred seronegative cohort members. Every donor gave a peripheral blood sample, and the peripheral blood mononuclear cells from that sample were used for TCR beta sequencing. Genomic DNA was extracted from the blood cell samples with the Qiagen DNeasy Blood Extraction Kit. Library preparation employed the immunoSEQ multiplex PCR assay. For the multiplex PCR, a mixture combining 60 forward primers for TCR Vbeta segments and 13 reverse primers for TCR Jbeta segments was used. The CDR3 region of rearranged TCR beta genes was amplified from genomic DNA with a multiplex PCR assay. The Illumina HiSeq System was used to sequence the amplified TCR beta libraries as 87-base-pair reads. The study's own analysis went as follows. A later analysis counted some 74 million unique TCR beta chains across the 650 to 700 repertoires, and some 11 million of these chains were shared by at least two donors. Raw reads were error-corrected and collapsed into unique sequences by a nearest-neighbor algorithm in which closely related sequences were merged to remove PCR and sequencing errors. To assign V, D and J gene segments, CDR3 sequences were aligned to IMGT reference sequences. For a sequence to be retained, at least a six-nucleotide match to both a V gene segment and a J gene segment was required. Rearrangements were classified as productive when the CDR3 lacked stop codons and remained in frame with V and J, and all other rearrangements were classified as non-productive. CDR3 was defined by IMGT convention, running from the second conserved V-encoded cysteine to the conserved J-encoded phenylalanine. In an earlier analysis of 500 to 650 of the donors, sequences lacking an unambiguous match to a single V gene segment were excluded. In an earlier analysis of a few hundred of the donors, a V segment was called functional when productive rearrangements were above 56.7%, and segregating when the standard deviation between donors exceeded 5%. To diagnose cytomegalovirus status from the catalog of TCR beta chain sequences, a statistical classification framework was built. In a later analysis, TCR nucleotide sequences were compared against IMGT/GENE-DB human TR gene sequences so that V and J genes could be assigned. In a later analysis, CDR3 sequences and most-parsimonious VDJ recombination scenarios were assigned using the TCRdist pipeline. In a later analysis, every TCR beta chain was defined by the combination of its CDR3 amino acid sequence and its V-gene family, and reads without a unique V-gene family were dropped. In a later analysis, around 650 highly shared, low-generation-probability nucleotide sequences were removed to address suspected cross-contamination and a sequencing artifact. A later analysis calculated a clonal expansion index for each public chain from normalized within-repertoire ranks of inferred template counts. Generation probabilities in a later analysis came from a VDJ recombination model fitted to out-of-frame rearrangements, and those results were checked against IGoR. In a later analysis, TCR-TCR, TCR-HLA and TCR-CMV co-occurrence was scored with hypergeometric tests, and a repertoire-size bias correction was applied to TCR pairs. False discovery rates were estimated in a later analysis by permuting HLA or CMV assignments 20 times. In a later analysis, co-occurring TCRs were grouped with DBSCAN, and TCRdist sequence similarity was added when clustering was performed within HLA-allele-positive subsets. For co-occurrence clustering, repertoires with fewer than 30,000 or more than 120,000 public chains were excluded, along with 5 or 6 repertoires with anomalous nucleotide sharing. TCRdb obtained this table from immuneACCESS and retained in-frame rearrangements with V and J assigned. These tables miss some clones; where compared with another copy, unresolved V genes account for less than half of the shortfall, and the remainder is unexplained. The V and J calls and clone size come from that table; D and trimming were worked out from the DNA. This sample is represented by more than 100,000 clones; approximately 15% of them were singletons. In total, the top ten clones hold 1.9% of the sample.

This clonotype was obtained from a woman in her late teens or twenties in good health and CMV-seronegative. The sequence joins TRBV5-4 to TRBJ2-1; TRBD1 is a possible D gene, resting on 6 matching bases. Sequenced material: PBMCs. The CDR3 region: CASRGTGTRMYNEQFF. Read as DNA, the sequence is TGTGCCAGCAGGGGGACCGGGACACGTATGTACAATGAGCAGTTCTTC.